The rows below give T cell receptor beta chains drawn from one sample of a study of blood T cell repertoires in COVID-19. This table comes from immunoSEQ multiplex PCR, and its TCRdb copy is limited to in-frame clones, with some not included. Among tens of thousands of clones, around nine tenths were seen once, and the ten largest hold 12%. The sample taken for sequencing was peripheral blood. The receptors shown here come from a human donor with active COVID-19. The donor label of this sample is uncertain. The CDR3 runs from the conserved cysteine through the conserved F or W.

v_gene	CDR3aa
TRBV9	CASSRTEGNTGELFF
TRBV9	CASSVGQNNSPLHF
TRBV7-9	CASSSRDREAFF
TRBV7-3	CASSLYPGGPGYEQFF
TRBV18	CASSPTSGNEQFF
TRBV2	CASPPGQGQFF
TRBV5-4	CASSFGLAGLPSSYEQYF
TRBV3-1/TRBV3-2	CASSHWDRGGTDTQYF
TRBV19	CASSVRQGWGLSNQPQHF
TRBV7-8	CASSHSRRVTNTEAFF
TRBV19	CASSVNQGNYGYTF
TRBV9	CASSPGLAGVGEQFF
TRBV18	CASSPPNRANTGELFF
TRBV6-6	CASGPNSPLHF
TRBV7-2	CASSELAGGTADTQYF
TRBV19	CASSIQGHMNTEAFF
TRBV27	CASSLSTSGAWEQYF
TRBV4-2	CASSQEVAPSLHF
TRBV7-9	CASSRDSGYTF
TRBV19	CASSITGGESPLHF
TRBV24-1	CATSAGLSGYTF
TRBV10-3	CAISESSSYNEQFF
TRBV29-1	CSGTGDGNTIYF
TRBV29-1	CSVEGSREEETQYF